This TCR beta chain was sequenced for a study of low-dose radiotherapy and immunotherapy resistance in tumors. Study-level background: Patients of Cohort 1 had 0.5 Gy fractions every 2 weeks, which summed to 6.5 Gy. Patients took oral aspirin 300 mg daily for four cycles from cycle 1 day 1.

First-strand cDNA relied on TRAV- and TRBV-specific primers spanning alpha and beta chains. Both a constant-region primer and a V-primer adapter served to amplify TCRs across roughly 20 PCR cycles. TCRdb used MiXCR to reprocess the reads, holding one entry per CDR3 protein. The sample has 100,000 or so distinct CDR3 sequences; just under 9.5% are singletons. The time point is: before trial treatment. The CDR3 consists of 16 residues. CDR1 is MNHNS and CDR2 is SASEGT in the germline V gene. V was trimmed by 3 bases and J by 1 base, leaving 13 bases between them. This clonotype came up many times. The clonotype originates from a male donor with prostate cancer. The material was PBMCs, obtained before treatment. The chain recombines TRBV6-1 with TRBJ2-1; D unclear. DNA of the CDR3: TGTGCCAGCAGTGAGTACCACCTGAAATCCTACAATGAGCAGTTCTTC. Residues: CASSEYHLKSYNEQFF.